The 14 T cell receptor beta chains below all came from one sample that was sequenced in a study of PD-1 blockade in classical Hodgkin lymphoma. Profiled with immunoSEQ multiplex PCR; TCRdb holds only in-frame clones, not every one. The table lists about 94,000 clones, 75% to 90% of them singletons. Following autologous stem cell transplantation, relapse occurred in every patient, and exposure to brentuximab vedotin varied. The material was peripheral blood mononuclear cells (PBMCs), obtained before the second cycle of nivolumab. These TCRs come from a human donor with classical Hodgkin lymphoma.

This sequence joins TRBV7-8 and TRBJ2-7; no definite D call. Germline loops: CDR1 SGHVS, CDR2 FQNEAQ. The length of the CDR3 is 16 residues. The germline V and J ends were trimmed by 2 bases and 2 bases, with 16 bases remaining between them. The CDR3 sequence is CASSLTRPPTTYEQYF. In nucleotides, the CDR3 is TGTGCCAGCAGCTTAACCCGGCCCCCCACCACCTACGAGCAGTACTTC.

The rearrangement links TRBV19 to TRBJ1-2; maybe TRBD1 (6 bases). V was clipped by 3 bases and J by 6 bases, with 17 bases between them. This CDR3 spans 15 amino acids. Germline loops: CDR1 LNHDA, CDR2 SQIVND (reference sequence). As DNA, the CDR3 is TGTGCCAGTAGTATTCTACAGGGAGGAGAGAATGGCTACACCTTC. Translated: CASSILQGGENGYTF. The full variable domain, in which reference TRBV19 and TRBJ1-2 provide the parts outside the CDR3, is DGGITQSPKYLFRKEGQNVTLSCEQNLNHDAMYWYRQDPGQGLRLIYYSQIVNDFQKGDIAEGYSVSREKKESFPLTVTSAQKNPTAFYLCASSILQGGENGYTFGSGTRLTVV.

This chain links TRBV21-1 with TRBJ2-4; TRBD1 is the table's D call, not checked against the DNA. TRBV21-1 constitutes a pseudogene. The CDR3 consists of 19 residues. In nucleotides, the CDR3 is TGTGCCAGCAGCCCCCGGTGTAATGAGGACAGACTAGCCAAAAACATTCAGTACTTC. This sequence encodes CASSPRCNEDRLAKNIQYF.

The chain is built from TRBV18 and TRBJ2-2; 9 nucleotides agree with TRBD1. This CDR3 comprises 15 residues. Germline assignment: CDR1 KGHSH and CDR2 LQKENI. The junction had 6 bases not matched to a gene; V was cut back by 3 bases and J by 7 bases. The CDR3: CASSPGTGRIGELFF. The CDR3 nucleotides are TGTGCCAGCTCACCTGGGACAGGGAGGATCGGGGAGCTGTTTTTT. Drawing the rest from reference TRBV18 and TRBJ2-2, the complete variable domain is NAGVMQNPRHLVRRRGQEARLRCSPMKGHSHVYWYRQLPEEGLKFMVYLQKENIIDESGMPKERFSAEFPKEGPSILRIQQVVRGDSAAYFCASSPGTGRIGELFFGEGSRLTVL.

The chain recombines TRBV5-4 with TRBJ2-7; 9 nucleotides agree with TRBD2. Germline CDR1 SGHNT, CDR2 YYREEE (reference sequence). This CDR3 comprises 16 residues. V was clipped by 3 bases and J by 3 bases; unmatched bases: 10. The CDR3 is CASSSGVAGVGYEQYF. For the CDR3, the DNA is TGTGCCAGCAGCTCCGGGGTAGCGGGAGTTGGCTACGAGCAGTACTTC.

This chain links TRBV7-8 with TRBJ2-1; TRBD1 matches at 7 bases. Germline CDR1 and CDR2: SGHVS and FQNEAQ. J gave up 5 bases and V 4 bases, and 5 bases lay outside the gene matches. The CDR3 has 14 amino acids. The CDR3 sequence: CASSWGQTNNEQFF. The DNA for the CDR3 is TGTGCCAGCAGCTGGGGACAGACCAACAATGAGCAGTTCTTC.

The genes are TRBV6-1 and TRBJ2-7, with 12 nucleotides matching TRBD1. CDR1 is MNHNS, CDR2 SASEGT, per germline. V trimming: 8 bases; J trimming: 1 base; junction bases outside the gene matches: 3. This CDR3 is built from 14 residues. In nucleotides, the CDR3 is TGTGCCAGCGGGGGACAGGGGGCTTCCTACGAGCAGTACTTC. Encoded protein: CASGGQGASYEQYF.

CDR3 amino acids: CASSSDRGPRFDEQFF. For the CDR3, the DNA is TGCGCCAGCAGCTCGGACAGGGGGCCTCGTTTCGATGAGCAGTTCTTC. V usage is TRBV5-1 and J usage is TRBJ2-1; TRBD1 matches 11 bases. The CDR3 spans 16 residues. Germline V CDR1 and CDR2: SGHRS, YFSETQ. J gave up 8 bases and V 3 bases, and 10 bases lay outside the gene matches.

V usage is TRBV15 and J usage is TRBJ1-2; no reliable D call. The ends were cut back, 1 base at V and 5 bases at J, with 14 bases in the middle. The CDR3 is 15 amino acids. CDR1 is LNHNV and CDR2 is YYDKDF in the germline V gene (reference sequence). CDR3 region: CATSRARGEMYGYTF. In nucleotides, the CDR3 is TGTGCCACCAGCAGAGCCCGGGGTGAAATGTATGGCTACACCTTC.

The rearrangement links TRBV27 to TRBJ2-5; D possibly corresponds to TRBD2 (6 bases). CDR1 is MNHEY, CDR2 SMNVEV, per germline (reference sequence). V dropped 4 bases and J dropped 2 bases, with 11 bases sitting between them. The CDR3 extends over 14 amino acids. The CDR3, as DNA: TGTGCCAGCAGTTACTCGCGGGAACAAGAGACCCAGTACTTC. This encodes CASSYSREQETQYF.

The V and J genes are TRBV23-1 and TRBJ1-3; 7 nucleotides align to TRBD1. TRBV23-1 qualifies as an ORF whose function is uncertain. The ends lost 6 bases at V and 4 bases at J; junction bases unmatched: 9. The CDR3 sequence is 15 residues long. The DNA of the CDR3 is TGCGCCAGCAGAGAGACAGGGCCGGCCGGAAACACCATATATTTT. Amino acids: CASRETGPAGNTIYF.

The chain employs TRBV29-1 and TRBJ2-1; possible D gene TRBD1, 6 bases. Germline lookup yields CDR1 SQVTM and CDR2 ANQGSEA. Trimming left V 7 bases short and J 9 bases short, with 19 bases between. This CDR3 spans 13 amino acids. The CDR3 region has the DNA TGCAGCGGGGGGCGGGCACTCGCCCCTGAGCAGTTCTTC. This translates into CSGGRALAPEQFF.

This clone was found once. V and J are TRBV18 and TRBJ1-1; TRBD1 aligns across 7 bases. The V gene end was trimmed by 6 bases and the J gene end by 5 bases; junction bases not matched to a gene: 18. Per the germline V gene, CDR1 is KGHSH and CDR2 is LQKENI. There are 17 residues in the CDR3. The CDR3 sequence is CASSARPGGPLGTEAFF. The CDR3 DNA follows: TGTGCCAGCTCCGCGCGGCCAGGGGGTCCTCTGGGGACTGAAGCTTTCTTT.

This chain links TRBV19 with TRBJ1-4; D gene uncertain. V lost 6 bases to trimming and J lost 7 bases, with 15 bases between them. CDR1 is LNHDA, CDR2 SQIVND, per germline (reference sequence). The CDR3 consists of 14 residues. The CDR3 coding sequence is TGTGCCAGTAGAAACCGGGAGTTGGGTGAAAAACTGTTTTTT. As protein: CASRNRELGEKLFF.